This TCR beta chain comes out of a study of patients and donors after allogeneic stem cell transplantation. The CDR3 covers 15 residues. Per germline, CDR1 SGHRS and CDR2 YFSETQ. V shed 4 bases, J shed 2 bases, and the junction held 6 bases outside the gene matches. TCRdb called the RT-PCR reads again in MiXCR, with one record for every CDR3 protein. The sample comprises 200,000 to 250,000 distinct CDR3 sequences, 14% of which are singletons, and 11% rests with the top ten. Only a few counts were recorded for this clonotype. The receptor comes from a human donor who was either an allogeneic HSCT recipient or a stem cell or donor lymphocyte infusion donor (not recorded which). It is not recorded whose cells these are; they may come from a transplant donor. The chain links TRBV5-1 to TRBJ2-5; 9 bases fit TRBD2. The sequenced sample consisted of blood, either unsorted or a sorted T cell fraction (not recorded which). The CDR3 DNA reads TGCGCCAGCAGCGTAATAGCGGGGGTACAAGAGACCCAGTACTTC. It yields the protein CASSVIAGVQETQYF.